The subject of this entry is one TCR beta chain. The sample comes from a study of cytomegalovirus exposure and HLA in healthy donors. The CDR3 length is 12 residues. V lost 4 bases, J lost 9 bases, and 10 bases lay in between. Germline CDR1 MDHEN, CDR2 SYDVKM. PCR employed 60 Vbeta and 13 Jbeta primers. Assay used: immunoSEQ multiplex PCR; TCRdb lists only in-frame clones, some missing. This table holds 90,000 to 150,000 clones, about three fifths found once. J is TRBJ1-5 and V is TRBV28; D is ambiguous. The sample was PBMCs. The clonotype originates from a man in his forties or fifties in good health and CMV-seropositive. This CDR3 reads CASSSPQWPQHF. CDR3 sequence (DNA): TGTGCCAGCAGTTCACCTCAGTGGCCCCAGCATTTT. The full variable domain, completed using reference TRBV28 and TRBJ1-5, is DVKVTQSSRYLVKRTGEKVFLECVQDMDHENMFWYRQDPGLGLRLIYFSYDVKMKEKGDIPEGYSVSREKKERFSLILESASTNQTSMYLCASSSPQWPQHFGDGTRLSIL.